This T cell receptor beta chain is from a study of beta chain features in type 1 diabetes. General study points: For TCRB rearrangement, an influence of HLA type remained unresolved here. The study found moderately but significantly shorter TCRB CDR3s in all four CD4+ subsets of Type 1 diabetes patients.

On this clone: As yet, its antigen is unknown.

Expressed TCRB transcripts were sequenced because the isolated RNA had all been reverse transcribed beforehand. Here immunoSEQ multiplex PCR was the method, and the copy in TCRdb shows in-frame clones only, minus some. The sample lists 500,000 to 800,000 clones; 12% were seen once. Naive, central memory, regulatory and stem cell-like memory cells within the CD4+ compartment were sorted using CD45RO/CCR7/CD25/CD127/CD95/CD27. This CDR3 contains 13 residues. V lost 0 bases and J 6 bases, leaving 8 bases between the germline ends. Germline CDR1 reads SGHNT; CDR2 reads YYREEE (reference sequence). The sequenced sample consisted of naive CD4+ T cells from blood. The clonotype comes from a man aged 25 to 45 with type 1 diabetes. The rearrangement uses TRBV5-4 and TRBJ2-3; D unresolved. CDR3 nucleotides: TGTGCCAGCAGCTTGGAGGTTTTGGATACGCAGTATTTT. It codes for CASSLEVLDTQYF.